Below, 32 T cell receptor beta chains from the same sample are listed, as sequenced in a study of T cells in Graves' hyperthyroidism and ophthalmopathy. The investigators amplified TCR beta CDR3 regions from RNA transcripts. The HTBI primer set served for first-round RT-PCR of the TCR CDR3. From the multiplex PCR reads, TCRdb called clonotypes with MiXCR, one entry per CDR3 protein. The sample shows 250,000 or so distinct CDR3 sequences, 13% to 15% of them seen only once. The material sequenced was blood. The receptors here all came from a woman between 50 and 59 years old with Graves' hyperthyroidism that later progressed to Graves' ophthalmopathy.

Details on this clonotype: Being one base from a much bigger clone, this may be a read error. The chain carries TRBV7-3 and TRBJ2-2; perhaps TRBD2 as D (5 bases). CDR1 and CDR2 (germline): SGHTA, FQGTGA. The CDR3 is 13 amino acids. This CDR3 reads CAGSPLGRGELFF. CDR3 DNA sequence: TGTGCCGGCAGCCCACTAGGGCGCGGGGAGCTGTTTTTT.

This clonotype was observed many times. DNA for the CDR3: TGCAGTGCCCCCCCGGGCGGGAGTTACTACAATGAGCAGTTCTTC. This sequence encodes CSAPPGGSYYNEQFF. V gene TRBV20-1 combines with J gene TRBJ2-1; 7 nucleotides line up with TRBD2. Germline V gene data show CDR1 as DFQATT and CDR2 as SNEGSKA (reference sequence). With V trimmed by 6 bases and J by 3 bases, 11 bases remained unmatched. The CDR3 has 15 residues.

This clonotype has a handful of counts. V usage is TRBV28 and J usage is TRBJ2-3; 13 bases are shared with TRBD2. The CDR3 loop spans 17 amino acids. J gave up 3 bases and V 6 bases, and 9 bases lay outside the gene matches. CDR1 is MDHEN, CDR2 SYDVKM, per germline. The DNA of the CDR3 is TGTGCCAGCAGGCTAAGACTAGCGGGAGGTGGAACAGATACGCAGTATTTT. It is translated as CASRLRLAGGGTDTQYF.

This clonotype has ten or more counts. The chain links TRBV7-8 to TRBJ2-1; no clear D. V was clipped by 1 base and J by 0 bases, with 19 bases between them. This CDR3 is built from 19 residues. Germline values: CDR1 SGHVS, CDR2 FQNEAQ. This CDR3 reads CASSLEWVPRVPSYNEQFF. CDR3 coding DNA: TGTGCCAGCAGCTTAGAATGGGTCCCCCGGGTCCCCTCCTACAATGAGCAGTTCTTC.

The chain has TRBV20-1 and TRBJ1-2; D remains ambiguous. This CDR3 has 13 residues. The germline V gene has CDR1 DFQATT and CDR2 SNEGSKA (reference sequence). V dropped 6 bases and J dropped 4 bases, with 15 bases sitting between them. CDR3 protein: CSANQRVSYGYTF. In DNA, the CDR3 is TGCAGTGCCAATCAAAGGGTCTCCTATGGCTACACCTTC.

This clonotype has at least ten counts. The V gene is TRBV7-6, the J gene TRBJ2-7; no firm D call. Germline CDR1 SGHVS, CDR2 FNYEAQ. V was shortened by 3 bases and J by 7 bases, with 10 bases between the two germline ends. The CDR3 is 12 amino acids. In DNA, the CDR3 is TGTGCCAGCAGCTTGTACACGGAGGAGCAGTACTTC. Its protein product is CASSLYTEEQYF.

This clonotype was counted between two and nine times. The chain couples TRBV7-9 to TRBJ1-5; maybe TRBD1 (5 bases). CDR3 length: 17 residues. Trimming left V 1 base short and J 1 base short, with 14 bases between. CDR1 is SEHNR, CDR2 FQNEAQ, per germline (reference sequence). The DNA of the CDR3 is TGTGCCAGCAGCTTAGAGGGAGGGACTGGCAGCAATCAGCCCCAGCATTTT. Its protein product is CASSLEGGTGSNQPQHF.

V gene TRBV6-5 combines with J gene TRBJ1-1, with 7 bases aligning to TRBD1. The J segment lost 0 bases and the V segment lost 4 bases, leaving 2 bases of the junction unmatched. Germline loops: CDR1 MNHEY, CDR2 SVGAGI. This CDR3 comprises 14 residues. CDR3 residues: CASSWDSMNTEAFF. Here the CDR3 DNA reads TGTGCCAGCAGTTGGGACAGCATGAACACTGAAGCTTTCTTT.

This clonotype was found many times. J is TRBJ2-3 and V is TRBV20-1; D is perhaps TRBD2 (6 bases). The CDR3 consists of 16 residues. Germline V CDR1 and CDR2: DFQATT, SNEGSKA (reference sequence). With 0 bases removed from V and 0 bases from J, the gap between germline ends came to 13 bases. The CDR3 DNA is TGCAGTGCTAGAGATAACGAGCGGGCTAGCACAGATACGCAGTATTTT. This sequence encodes CSARDNERASTDTQYF.

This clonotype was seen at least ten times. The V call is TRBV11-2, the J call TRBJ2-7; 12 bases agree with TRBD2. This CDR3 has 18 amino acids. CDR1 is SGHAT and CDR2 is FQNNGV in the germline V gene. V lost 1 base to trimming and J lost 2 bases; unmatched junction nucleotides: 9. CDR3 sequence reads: CASSLVGGLAGRTYEQYF. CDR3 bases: TGTGCCAGCAGCTTAGTTGGGGGACTAGCGGGCCGAACCTACGAGCAGTACTTC.

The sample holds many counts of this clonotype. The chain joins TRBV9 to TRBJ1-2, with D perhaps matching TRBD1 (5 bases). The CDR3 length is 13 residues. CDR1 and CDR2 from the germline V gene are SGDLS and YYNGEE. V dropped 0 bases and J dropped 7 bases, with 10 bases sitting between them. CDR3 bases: TGTGCCAGCAGCGTAGGGGGCGCCTCTGGCTACACCTTC. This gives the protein CASSVGGASGYTF.

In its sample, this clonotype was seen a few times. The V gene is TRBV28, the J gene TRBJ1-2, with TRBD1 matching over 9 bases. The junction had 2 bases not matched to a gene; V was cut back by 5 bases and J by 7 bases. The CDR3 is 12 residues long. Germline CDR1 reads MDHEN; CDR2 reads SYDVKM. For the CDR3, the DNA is TGTGCCAGCAGTCAACAGGGGGCTGGCTACACCTTC. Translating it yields CASSQQGAGYTF.

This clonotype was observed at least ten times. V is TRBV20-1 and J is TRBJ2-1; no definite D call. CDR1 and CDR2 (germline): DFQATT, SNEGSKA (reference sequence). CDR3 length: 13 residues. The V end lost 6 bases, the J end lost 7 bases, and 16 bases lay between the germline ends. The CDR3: CSAQRLPRNEQFF. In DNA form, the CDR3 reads TGCAGTGCCCAGCGTCTCCCGCGAAATGAGCAGTTCTTC.

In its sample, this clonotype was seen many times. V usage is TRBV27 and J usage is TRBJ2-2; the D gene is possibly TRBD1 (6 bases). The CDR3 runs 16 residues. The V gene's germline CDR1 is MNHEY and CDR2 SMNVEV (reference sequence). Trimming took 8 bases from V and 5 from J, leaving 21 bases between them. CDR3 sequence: CASGWGYRAVTGELFF. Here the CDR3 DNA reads TGTGCCAGCGGGTGGGGTTACAGGGCGGTGACCGGGGAGCTGTTTTTT.

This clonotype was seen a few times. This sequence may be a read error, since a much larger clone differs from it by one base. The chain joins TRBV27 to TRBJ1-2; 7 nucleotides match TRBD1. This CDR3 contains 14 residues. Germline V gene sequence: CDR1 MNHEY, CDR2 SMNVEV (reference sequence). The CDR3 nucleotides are TGTGCCAGCAGCCCCAGGGGGGGCGGCTATGGCCACACCTTC. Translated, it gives CASSPRGGGYGHTF.

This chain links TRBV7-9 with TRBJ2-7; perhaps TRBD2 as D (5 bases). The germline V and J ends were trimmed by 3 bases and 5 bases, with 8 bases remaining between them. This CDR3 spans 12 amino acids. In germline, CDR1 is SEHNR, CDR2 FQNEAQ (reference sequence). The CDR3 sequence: CASSLEVHEQYF. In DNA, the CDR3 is TGTGCCAGCAGCTTGGAGGTCCACGAGCAGTACTTC.

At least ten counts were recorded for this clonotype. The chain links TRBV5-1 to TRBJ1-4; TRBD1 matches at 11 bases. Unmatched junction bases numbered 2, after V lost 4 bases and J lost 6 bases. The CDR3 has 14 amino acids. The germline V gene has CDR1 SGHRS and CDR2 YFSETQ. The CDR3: CASSLGQGDEKLFF. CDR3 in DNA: TGCGCCAGCAGCCTGGGACAGGGGGATGAAAAACTGTTTTTT. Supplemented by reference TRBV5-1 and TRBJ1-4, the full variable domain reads KAGVTQTPRYLIKTRGQQVTLSCSPISGHRSVSWYQQTPGQGLQFLFEYFSETQRNKGNFPGRFSGRQFSNSRSEMNVSTLELGDSALYLCASSLGQGDEKLFFGSGTQLSVL.

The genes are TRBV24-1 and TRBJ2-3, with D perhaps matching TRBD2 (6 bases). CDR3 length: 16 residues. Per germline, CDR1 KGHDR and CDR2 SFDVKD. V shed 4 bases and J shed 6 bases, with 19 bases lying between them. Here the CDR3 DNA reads TGTGCCACCAGTGACACCCGATTGGTTGGGGGGGATACGCAGTATTTT. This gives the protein CATSDTRLVGGDTQYF.

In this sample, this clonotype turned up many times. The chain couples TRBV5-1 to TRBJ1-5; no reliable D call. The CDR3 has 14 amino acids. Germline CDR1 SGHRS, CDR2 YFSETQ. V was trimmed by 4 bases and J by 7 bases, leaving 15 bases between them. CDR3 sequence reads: CASSPGGSDQPQHF. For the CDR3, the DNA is TGCGCCAGCAGCCCTGGTGGGTCGGACCAGCCCCAGCATTTT.

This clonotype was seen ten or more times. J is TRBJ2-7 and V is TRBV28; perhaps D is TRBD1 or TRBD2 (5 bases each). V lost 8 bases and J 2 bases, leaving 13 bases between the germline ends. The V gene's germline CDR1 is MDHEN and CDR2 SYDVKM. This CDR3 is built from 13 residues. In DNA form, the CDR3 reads TGTGCCAGCTCCGGGACGAAAACCTACGAGCAGTACTTC. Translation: CASSGTKTYEQYF.

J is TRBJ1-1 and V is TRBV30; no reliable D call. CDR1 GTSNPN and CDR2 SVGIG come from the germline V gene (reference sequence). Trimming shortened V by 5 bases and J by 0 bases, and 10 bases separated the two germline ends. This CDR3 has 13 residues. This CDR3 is CAWGGEVNTEAFF. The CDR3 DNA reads TGTGCCTGGGGCGGGGAGGTGAACACTGAAGCTTTCTTT. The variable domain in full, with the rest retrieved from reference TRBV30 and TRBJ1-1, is SQTIHQWPATLVQPVGSPLSLECTVEGTSNPNLYWYRQAAGRGLQLLFYSVGIGQISSEVPQNLSASRPQDRQFILSSKKLLLSDSGFYLCAWGGEVNTEAFFGQGTRLTVV.

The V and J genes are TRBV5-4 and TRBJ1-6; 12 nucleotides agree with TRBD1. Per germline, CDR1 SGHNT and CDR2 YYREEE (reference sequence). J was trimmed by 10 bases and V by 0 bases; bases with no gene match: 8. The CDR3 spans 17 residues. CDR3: CASSLGQGTGGRSPLHF. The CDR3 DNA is TGTGCCAGCAGCTTGGGGCAAGGGACAGGGGGCAGATCACCCCTCCACTTT.

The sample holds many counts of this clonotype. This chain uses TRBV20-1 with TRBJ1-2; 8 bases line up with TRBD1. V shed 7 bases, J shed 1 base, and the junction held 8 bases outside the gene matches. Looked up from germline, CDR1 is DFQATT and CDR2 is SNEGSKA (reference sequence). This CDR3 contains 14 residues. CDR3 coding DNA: TGCAGTGTTACCGACAGGGGCGTTAACTATGGCTACACCTTC. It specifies CSVTDRGVNYGYTF.

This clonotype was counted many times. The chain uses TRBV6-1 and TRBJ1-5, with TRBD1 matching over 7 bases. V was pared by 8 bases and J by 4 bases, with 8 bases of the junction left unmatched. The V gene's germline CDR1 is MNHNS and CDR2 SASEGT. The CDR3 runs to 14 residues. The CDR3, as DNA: TGTGCCAGCGGCCGGGACAGTAAGAATCAGCCCCAGCATTTT. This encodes CASGRDSKNQPQHF.

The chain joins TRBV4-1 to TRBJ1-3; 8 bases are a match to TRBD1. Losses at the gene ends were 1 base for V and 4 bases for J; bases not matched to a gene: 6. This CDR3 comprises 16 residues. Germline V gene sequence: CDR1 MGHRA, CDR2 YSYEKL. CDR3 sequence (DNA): TGCGCCAGCAGCCAAGGTCAGGGGGCGAGAGGAAACACCATATATTTT. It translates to CASSQGQGARGNTIYF.

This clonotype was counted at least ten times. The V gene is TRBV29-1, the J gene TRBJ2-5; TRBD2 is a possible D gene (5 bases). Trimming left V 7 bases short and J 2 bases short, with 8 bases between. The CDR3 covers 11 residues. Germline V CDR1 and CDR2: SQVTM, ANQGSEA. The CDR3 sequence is CSAGLQETQYF. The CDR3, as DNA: TGCAGCGCCGGACTTCAAGAGACCCAGTACTTC.

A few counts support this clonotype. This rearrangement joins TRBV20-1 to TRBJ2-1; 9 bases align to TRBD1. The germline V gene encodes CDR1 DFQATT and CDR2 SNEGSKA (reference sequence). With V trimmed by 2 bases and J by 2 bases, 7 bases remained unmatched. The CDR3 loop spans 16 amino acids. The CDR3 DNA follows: TGCAGTGCTAGATCCGGGACAGGGAATACCTACAATGAGCAGTTCTTC. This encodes CSARSGTGNTYNEQFF.

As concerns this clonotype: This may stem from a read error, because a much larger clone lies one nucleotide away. The CDR3 protein is CSARGQGDSPLHF. In nucleotides, the CDR3 is TGCAGTGCTAGGGGACAGGGGGATTCACCCCTCCACTTT. V usage is TRBV20-1 and J usage is TRBJ1-6, with 11 bases fitting TRBD1. With V trimmed by 3 bases and J by 8 bases, 0 bases remained unmatched. The CDR3 extends over 13 amino acids. The V gene's germline CDR1 is DFQATT and CDR2 SNEGSKA (reference sequence).

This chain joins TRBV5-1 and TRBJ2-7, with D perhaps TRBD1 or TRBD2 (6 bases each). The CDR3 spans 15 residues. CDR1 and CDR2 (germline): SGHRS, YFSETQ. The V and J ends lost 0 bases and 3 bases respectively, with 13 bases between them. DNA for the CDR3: TGCGCCAGCAGCTTGGATCCAGGGGAGGACTACGAGCAGTACTTC. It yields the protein CASSLDPGEDYEQYF.

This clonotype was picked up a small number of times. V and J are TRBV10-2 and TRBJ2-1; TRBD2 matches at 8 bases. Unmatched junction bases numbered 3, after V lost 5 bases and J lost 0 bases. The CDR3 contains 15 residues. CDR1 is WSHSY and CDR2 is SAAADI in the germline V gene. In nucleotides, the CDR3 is TGCGCCAGCAGTAACCTAGCGGGCTCCTACAATGAGCAGTTCTTC. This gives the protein CASSNLAGSYNEQFF.

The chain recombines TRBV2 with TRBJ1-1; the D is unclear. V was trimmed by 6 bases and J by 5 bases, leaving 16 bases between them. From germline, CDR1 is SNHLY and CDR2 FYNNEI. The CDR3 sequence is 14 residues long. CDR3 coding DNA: TGTGCCAGCAGCCTTGAGGCAGGTGAGACTGAAGCTTTCTTT. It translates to CASSLEAGETEAFF.

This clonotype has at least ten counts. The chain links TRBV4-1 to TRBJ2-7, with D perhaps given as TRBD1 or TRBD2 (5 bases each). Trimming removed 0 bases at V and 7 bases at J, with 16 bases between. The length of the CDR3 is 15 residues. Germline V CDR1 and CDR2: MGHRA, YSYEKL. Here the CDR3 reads CASSQDNPGTGEQYF. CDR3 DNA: TGCGCCAGCAGCCAAGACAACCCAGGGACGGGAGAGCAGTACTTC.